The 30 T cell receptor beta chains below all came from one sample that was sequenced in a study. TCRdb used MiXCR to reprocess the 5' RACE reads, holding one entry per CDR3 protein. The data contain roughly 56,000 distinct CDR3 sequences, 30% of them singletons. Sequencing was performed on tumor-infiltrating naive CD4+ T cells sorted from the breast tumor. The subset: naive CD4+ T cells, CD4+CD45RA+CD25-. The origin of the receptors is a female donor with breast cancer.

This clonotype has more than one count but fewer than ten. This rearrangement joins TRBV5-1 to TRBJ2-7; possible D gene TRBD2, 6 bases. Deletions cut 0 bases from V and 2 bases from J, with 12 bases between. CDR1 is SGHRS, CDR2 YFSETQ, per germline. The CDR3 sequence is 15 residues long. In nucleotides, the CDR3 is TGCGCCAGCAGCTTGGACCTCGGGACTGCCTACGAGCAGTACTTC. It is translated as CASSLDLGTAYEQYF.

This clonotype appeared a few times. The rearrangement joins TRBV5-5 to TRBJ2-1, with a possible D match to TRBD1 (6 bases). Trimming removed 5 bases at V and 6 bases at J, with 12 bases between. Germline CDR1 is SGHKS and CDR2 is YYEKEE (reference sequence). This CDR3 spans 13 amino acids. The CDR3 reads CASRSDRLNEQFF. The CDR3 DNA is TGTGCCAGCAGATCCGACAGGCTCAATGAGCAGTTCTTC. The full variable domain, rest sourced from reference TRBV5-5 and TRBJ2-1, is DAGVTQSPTHLIKTRGQQVTLRCSPISGHKSVSWYQQVLGQGPQFIFQYYEKEERGRGNFPDRFSARQFPNYSSELNVNALLLGDSALYLCASRSDRLNEQFFGPGTRLTVL.

This clonotype has only a few counts. The chain joins TRBV24-1 to TRBJ2-1, with 8 bases that match TRBD1. Germline V CDR1 and CDR2: KGHDR, SFDVKD. Trimming took 3 bases from V and 5 from J; bases not matched to a gene: 8. This CDR3 has 16 residues. Written as DNA, the CDR3 is TGTGCCACCAGTGATAGCAGGGGGCGCGAAAACAATGAGCAGTTCTTC. Residues: CATSDSRGRENNEQFF.

V and J are TRBV6-5 and TRBJ1-5; 7 bases match TRBD1. The ends lost 6 bases at V and 6 bases at J; junction bases unmatched: 5. Germline V gene data show CDR1 as MNHEY and CDR2 as SVGAGI. This CDR3 spans 13 amino acids. CDR3 in amino acids: CASSPDRAQPQHF. The CDR3 DNA is TGTGCCAGCAGCCCCGACAGGGCTCAGCCCCAGCATTTT.

This clonotype was counted only a few times. One end of the junction varies from germline; a read error may be responsible. This rearrangement joins TRBV20-1 to TRBJ1-6, with D possibly matching TRBD1 (5 bases). Germline V CDR1 and CDR2: DFQATT, SNEGSKA (reference sequence). The CDR3 consists of 15 residues. The CDR3, as DNA: TGCAGTACTAGAGATCGGACGGACATTGGGGGGACCCTCCACTTT. Residues: CSTRDRTDIGGTLHF.

J is TRBJ2-7 and V is TRBV20-1, with TRBD2 matching 11 bases. CDR3 length equals 15 residues. J was trimmed by 7 bases and V by 5 bases; bases with no gene match: 13. Germline-derived CDR1 and CDR2 are DFQATT and SNEGSKA (reference sequence). CDR3 nucleotides: TGCAGTGCTGGGGACCGGACTAGCGGGTTGGGTGAGCAGTACTTC. It translates to CSAGDRTSGLGEQYF.

This clonotype has a handful of counts. CDR3 amino acids: CASSIGQGVRDTQYF. The CDR3 region has the DNA TGCGCCAGCAGCATCGGACAGGGGGTTCGTGATACGCAGTATTTT. The rearrangement links TRBV5-1 to TRBJ2-3, with TRBD1 matching over 10 bases. Trimming removed 4 bases from V and 6 bases from J; junction bases left unmatched: 8. This CDR3 has 15 amino acids. Per the germline V gene, CDR1 is SGHRS and CDR2 is YFSETQ.

Relative to its sample, this clonotype is medium-sized. The chain joins TRBV5-1 to TRBJ2-7; possible D gene TRBD1, 5 bases. The CDR3 is 13 residues long. CDR1 is SGHRS, CDR2 YFSETQ, per germline. V lost 0 bases to trimming and J lost 3 bases, with 7 bases between them. The CDR3 DNA is TGCGCCAGCAGCTTGGGACAGCGCTACGAGCAGTACTTC. Its protein is CASSLGQRYEQYF.

Here the CDR3 reads CASSEGQGRGNEQFF. The CDR3, as DNA: TGTGCCAGCAGCGAGGGACAGGGAAGGGGAAATGAGCAGTTCTTC. This sequence joins TRBV9 and TRBJ2-1; 9 nucleotides align to TRBD1. The trim removed 3 bases at V and 7 bases at J, leaving 8 bases unmatched. Looked up from germline, CDR1 is SGDLS and CDR2 is YYNGEE. There are 15 residues in the CDR3.

V gene TRBV7-3 combines with J gene TRBJ2-3; D is unresolved. Trimming removed 4 bases at V and 1 base at J, with 15 bases between. Per the germline V gene, CDR1 is SGHTA and CDR2 is FQGTGA. The CDR3 is 16 amino acids. The CDR3 nucleotides are TGTGCCAGCAGCTCGACCCCATATGGCGGCACAGATACGCAGTATTTT. It yields the protein CASSSTPYGGTDTQYF.

The genes are TRBV6-5 and TRBJ1-5, with 7 nucleotides matching TRBD1. The J segment lost 4 bases and the V segment lost 5 bases, leaving 8 bases of the junction unmatched. Per the germline V gene, CDR1 is MNHEY and CDR2 is SVGAGI. The CDR3 contains 15 residues. The CDR3 DNA follows: TGTGCCAGCAGTCCTCAGGGGGGTCAGAATCAGCCCCAGCATTTT. Protein sequence: CASSPQGGQNQPQHF.

The sample holds a few counts of this clonotype. The V call is TRBV10-3, the J call TRBJ2-3; D might be TRBD2 (6 bases). The CDR3 loop spans 14 amino acids. V was pared by 5 bases and J by 0 bases, with 9 bases between. The germline V gene has CDR1 ENHRY and CDR2 SYGVKD. Written as DNA, the CDR3 is TGTGCCATCAGTACCGGGACTAGCACAGATACGCAGTATTTT. Protein sequence: CAISTGTSTDTQYF.

This clonotype has only a few counts. The chain joins TRBV4-2 to TRBJ2-7; the match to TRBD2 covers 14 bases. Per germline, CDR1 LGHNA and CDR2 YNFKEQ. V was clipped by 1 base and J by 6 bases; unmatched bases: 5. The CDR3 is made up of 16 amino acids. The CDR3 DNA is TGTGCCAGCAGCCAAGGACTAGCGGGAGGGGGAACCGAGCAGTACTTC. Its protein is CASSQGLAGGGTEQYF.

This clonotype has a handful of counts. The chain joins TRBV20-1 to TRBJ2-3; 8 nucleotides line up with TRBD2. Per germline, CDR1 DFQATT and CDR2 SNEGSKA (reference sequence). Germline trimming cut 3 bases from V and 5 bases from J; bases unmatched to any gene: 10. This CDR3 is built from 15 residues. For the CDR3, the DNA is TGCAGTGCTAGTCTCGGGGGGGGCGACCTAGATACGCAGTATTTT. Its translation: CSASLGGGDLDTQYF.

In this sample, this clonotype turned up many times. V is TRBV20-1 and J is TRBJ2-3; 10 nucleotides match TRBD2. The CDR3 covers 15 residues. Germline CDR1 is DFQATT and CDR2 is SNEGSKA (reference sequence). V gave up 3 bases and J gave up 3 bases; unmatched junction bases: 6. CDR3 amino acids: CSARRAGGITDTQYF. The CDR3 region has the DNA TGCAGTGCTAGGAGAGCGGGGGGGATTACAGATACGCAGTATTTT.

This clonotype was seen repeatedly, ten times or more. The CDR3 sequence: CASRPGRGSNNEQFF. DNA of the CDR3: TGCGCCAGCAGACCAGGGCGAGGGAGCAACAATGAGCAGTTCTTC. The V call is TRBV4-1, the J call TRBJ2-1; D possibly matches TRBD1 or TRBD2 (5 bases each). V was clipped by 6 bases and J by 5 bases, with 17 bases between them. Germline CDR1 is MGHRA and CDR2 is YSYEKL. This CDR3 is built from 15 residues.

This clonotype appeared a few times. The rearrangement uses TRBV7-3 and TRBJ2-3; 7 positions match TRBD1. J gave up 4 bases and V 9 bases, and 10 bases lay outside the gene matches. CDR3 size: 14 residues. Germline values: CDR1 SGHTA, CDR2 FQGTGA. The CDR3 bases are TGTGCCAGTGCGACAGGGACAGCGGCAGATACGCAGTATTTT. Translating it yields CASATGTAADTQYF.

The genes are TRBV20-1 and TRBJ2-5; tentative D call: TRBD2 (5 bases). The germline gives CDR1 DFQATT, CDR2 SNEGSKA (reference sequence). V gave up 5 bases and J gave up 1 base, with 14 bases separating them. CDR3 size: 14 residues. CDR3 protein: CSAGYLRAQETQYF. Written as DNA, the CDR3 is TGCAGTGCTGGCTATTTGAGGGCCCAAGAGACCCAGTACTTC.

This clonotype was seen many times. The CDR3, as DNA: TGCGCCAGCAGCCAGCGACTAGCGGGACTGGGGACAGATACGCAGTATTTT. This gives the protein CASSQRLAGLGTDTQYF. This chain uses TRBV4-1 with TRBJ2-3; 11 nucleotides align to TRBD2. The length of the CDR3 is 17 residues. CDR1 is MGHRA and CDR2 is YSYEKL in the germline V gene. Losses at the gene ends were 3 bases for V and 3 bases for J; bases not matched to a gene: 8.

The J gene is TRBJ2-7, the V gene TRBV3-1; TRBD2 matches 7 bases. Germline loops: CDR1 LGHDT, CDR2 YNNKEL (reference sequence). The length of the CDR3 is 16 residues. V was pared by 4 bases and J by 3 bases, with 12 bases of the junction left unmatched. Here the CDR3 DNA reads TGTGCCAGCAGCCCCTCCCGAGCGGGATTACGCTACGAGCAGTACTTC. Translation gives CASSPSRAGLRYEQYF.

This clonotype has more than one count but fewer than ten. The V and J genes are TRBV5-1 and TRBJ2-3; 10 bases map to TRBD1. CDR3 length: 16 residues. Germline CDR1 is SGHRS and CDR2 is YFSETQ. With V trimmed by 5 bases and J by 5 bases, 11 bases remained unmatched. CDR3 sequence: CASRRGGQGFGDTQYF. The CDR3 DNA is TGCGCCAGCAGACGCGGGGGACAGGGGTTTGGAGATACGCAGTATTTT.

This clonotype was detected many times. The CDR3 region has the DNA TGTGCCAGCATCCCTAGCGGGGACTCCCGGGAGACCCAGTACTTC. This encodes CASIPSGDSRETQYF. J is TRBJ2-5 and V is TRBV6-6, with 9 positions matching TRBD2. This CDR3 region has 15 residues. J gave up 5 bases and V 7 bases, and 11 bases lay outside the gene matches. Germline V gene data show CDR1 as MNHNY and CDR2 as SVGAGI (reference sequence).

At least ten counts were recorded for this clonotype. The chain combines TRBV20-1 with TRBJ1-5; TRBD1 might be the D (6 bases). Germline CDR1 DFQATT, CDR2 SNEGSKA (reference sequence). V was trimmed by 3 bases and J by 2 bases, leaving 11 bases between them. The CDR3 consists of 14 residues. The DNA for the CDR3 is TGCAGTGCTAGTTCACAGGGTGGCAATCAGCCCCAGCATTTT. Encoded protein: CSASSQGGNQPQHF.

CDR3 in DNA: TGCAGTGCTAGAGCTCCCAAGGTCGGGACTAGCGGGAGGGTTGAAGAGACCCAGTACTTC. Protein sequence: CSARAPKVGTSGRVEETQYF. The chain links TRBV20-1 to TRBJ2-5; 16 positions agree with TRBD2. The trim removed 1 base at V and 3 bases at J, leaving 14 bases unmatched. CDR1 and CDR2 (germline): DFQATT, SNEGSKA (reference sequence). This CDR3 contains 20 residues.

J is TRBJ1-5 and V is TRBV6-2 or TRBV6-3, with D perhaps matching TRBD1 (6 bases). CDR1 and CDR2 from the germline V gene are MNHEY and SVGEGT. The CDR3 loop spans 16 amino acids. Deletions cut 5 bases from V and 2 bases from J, with 16 bases between. Here the CDR3 DNA reads TGTGCCAGCAGTCCCATGGGGGGCACAGGCAATCAGCCCCAGCATTTT. It specifies CASSPMGGTGNQPQHF.

CDR3 amino acids: CASSRDLLAASYNEQFF. CDR3 nucleotide sequence: TGCGCCAGCAGTCGTGACCTACTAGCCGCCTCCTACAATGAGCAGTTCTTC. The V and J genes are TRBV5-1 and TRBJ2-1; D is perhaps TRBD2 (6 bases). V lost 5 bases and J 0 bases, leaving 18 bases between the germline ends. Looked up from germline, CDR1 is SGHRS and CDR2 is YFSETQ. There are 17 residues in the CDR3.

The chain uses TRBV11-2 and TRBJ2-3, with 11 bases identical to TRBD1. Per germline, CDR1 SGHAT and CDR2 FQNNGV. J was trimmed by 4 bases and V by 4 bases; bases with no gene match: 4. The CDR3 contains 15 residues. The CDR3 region is CASSYGTGGPDTQYF. The CDR3 DNA reads as TGTGCCAGCAGCTACGGGACAGGGGGACCAGATACGCAGTATTTT.

This clonotype has a count of ten or more. The CDR3 here is CASSQVDMGFVNEQFF. DNA of the CDR3: TGCGCCAGCAGCCAAGTGGACATGGGATTTGTGAATGAGCAGTTCTTC. The chain joins TRBV4-1 to TRBJ2-1; weak D call: TRBD1 (5 bases). Trimming removed 1 base from V and 7 bases from J, with 17 bases in between. CDR1 MGHRA and CDR2 YSYEKL come from the germline V gene. The CDR3 consists of 16 residues.

In its sample, this clonotype is medium-sized. This chain joins TRBV20-1 and TRBJ2-1; either TRBD1 or TRBD2 may supply D (5 bases each). V shed 0 bases and J shed 7 bases, with 25 bases lying between them. CDR1 DFQATT and CDR2 SNEGSKA come from the germline V gene (reference sequence). The CDR3 contains 18 residues. CDR3 nucleotide sequence: TGCAGTGCTAGAGACTACCAGACAGTATCAATCGGAGGTAATGAGCAGTTCTTC. This sequence encodes CSARDYQTVSIGGNEQFF.

There are a few counts of this clonotype. The chain carries TRBV5-1 and TRBJ1-2; possibly TRBD1 for D (6 bases). Germline CDR1 and CDR2: SGHRS and YFSETQ. Trimming shortened V by 4 bases and J by 6 bases, and 13 bases separated the two germline ends. CDR3 length equals 13 residues. The CDR3 reads CASSAQGSNGYTF. In DNA form, the CDR3 reads TGCGCCAGCAGCGCACAGGGAAGTAATGGCTACACCTTC.